This record looks at one TCR beta chain sequence and its context. The antigen is not known. Profiling relied on immunoSEQ multiplex PCR, and the TCRdb table lists in-frame clones only, not all of them. Among 95,000 to 150,000 clones listed, 86% were seen once. Time point meaning: peripheral blood 6 weeks after treatment start. This entry comes from a study of PD-L1 blockade in urothelial cancer. The CDR3 length is 14 residues. Trimming removed 2 bases at V and 12 bases at J, with 20 bases between. From germline, CDR1 is SGHTA and CDR2 FQGNSA. Whole-study results and caveats: Better survival was predicted by below-median pretreatment blood TCR clonality.

The J gene is TRBJ2-7, the V gene TRBV7-2, with D unresolved. This TCR came from a man aged 50 to 59 with urothelial cancer. The sample consisted of PBMCs, taken around atezolizumab (anti-PD-L1) treatment. The DNA for the CDR3 is TGTGCCAGCAGCTTATCGCCGCTACTTCCACCTTTGTACTTC. Its translation: CASSLSPLLPPLYF. The variable domain in full, completed from reference TRBV7-2 and TRBJ2-7, reads GAGVSQSPSNKVTEKGKDVELRCDPISGHTALYWYRQSLGQGLEFLIYFQGNSAPDKSGLPSDRFSAERTGGSVSTLTIQRTQQEDSAVYLCASSLSPLLPPLYFGPGTRLTVT.